The 22 T cell receptor beta chains given below trace back to one sample, sequenced in a study of blood T cell repertoires in COVID-19. Repertoires were generated with immunoSEQ multiplex PCR, while TCRdb's copy carries only in-frame clones and drops some. The sample yields some 490,000 clones, about nine tenths seen once. The sequencing input was PBMCs or T cells enriched from blood (not recorded which). The receptors here all came from a woman in her sixties or seventies who had recovered from COVID-19.

The chain links TRBV19 to TRBJ2-3; 9 positions agree with TRBD2. This CDR3 comprises 18 residues. V trimming: 6 bases; J trimming: 3 bases; junction bases outside the gene matches: 16. The germline gives CDR1 LNHDA, CDR2 SQIVND (reference sequence). CDR3 region: CASRPGRSSGVITDTQYF. DNA for the CDR3: TGTGCCAGTAGACCGGGGAGGTCTAGCGGGGTTATAACAGATACGCAGTATTTT.

This clone was seen once. This chain uses TRBV2 with TRBJ1-5; the D gene is possibly TRBD1 (6 bases). CDR1 and CDR2 from the germline V gene are SNHLY and FYNNEI. The CDR3 contains 13 residues. The V end lost 5 bases, the J end lost 7 bases, and 12 bases lay between the germline ends. The CDR3 bases are TGTGCCAGCAGTACAGGGAATTCCCAGCCCCAGCATTTT. It codes for CASSTGNSQPQHF. Supplemented by reference TRBV2 and TRBJ1-5, the full variable domain reads EPEVTQTPSHQVTQMGQEVILRCVPISNHLYFYWYRQILGQKVEFLVSFYNNEISEKSEIFDDQFSVERPDGSNFTLKIRSTKLEDSAMYFCASSTGNSQPQHFGDGTRLSIL.

The genes are TRBV7-2 and TRBJ2-5, with a possible D match to TRBD1 (6 bases). The CDR3 consists of 16 residues. Per germline, CDR1 SGHTA and CDR2 FQGNSA. The V end lost 8 bases, the J end lost 0 bases, and 19 bases lay between the germline ends. Here the CDR3 reads CASLSQGPLYQETQYF. The CDR3, as DNA: TGTGCCAGCCTGTCCCAGGGGCCTTTGTACCAAGAGACCCAGTACTTC.

The gene calls are TRBV5-4 and TRBJ2-7; D possibly corresponds to TRBD1 (5 bases). With 10 bases removed from V and 4 bases from J, the gap between germline ends came to 21 bases. Germline V gene lookup returns CDR1 SGHNT and CDR2 YYREEE (reference sequence). The CDR3 has 14 residues. DNA for the CDR3: TGTGCCGGGGTACGGACAACCCTTACGTACGAGCAGTACGTC. It is translated as CAGVRTTLTYEQYV.

The table lists this clone with a count of one. The chain recombines TRBV6-5 with TRBJ1-6; tentatively, D is TRBD1 (6 bases). Germline assignment: CDR1 MNHEY and CDR2 SVGAGI. The ends were cut back, 6 bases at V and 6 bases at J, with 15 bases in the middle. The CDR3 is made up of 15 amino acids. CDR3 region: CASRDSDSFNSPLHF. The CDR3 nucleotides are TGTGCCAGCAGGGACAGCGACTCGTTTAATTCACCCCTCCACTTT.

J is TRBJ2-1 and V is TRBV10-1, with 7 bases lining up with TRBD1. The CDR3 has 13 residues. Germline CDR1 reads WNHNN; CDR2 reads SYGVQD (reference sequence). With 7 bases clipped from V and 9 bases from J, the junction kept 9 bases outside the gene matches. In DNA form, the CDR3 reads TGCGCCAGCACGAGACAGGGTAAGGGTGAGCAGTTCTTC. Its protein product is CASTRQGKGEQFF.

In DNA, the CDR3 is TGTGCCAGCAGCTTAGTGGGCGGGGGAGCTAACTATGGCTACACCTTC. It yields the protein CASSLVGGGANYGYTF. The genes are TRBV7-8 and TRBJ1-2; possibly TRBD1 for D (5 bases). This CDR3 region has 16 residues. V was trimmed by 1 base and J by 0 bases, leaving 12 bases between them. CDR1 SGHVS and CDR2 FQNEAQ come from the germline V gene.

This chain connects TRBV24-1 to TRBJ2-5, with a possible D match to TRBD1 (6 bases). The ends were cut back, 2 bases at V and 1 base at J, with 10 bases in the middle. CDR3 length: 15 residues. The germline CDR1 and CDR2 sequences are KGHDR and SFDVKD. CDR3 sequence: CATSDSQGTQETQYF. The CDR3 coding sequence is TGTGCCACCAGTGATTCCCAGGGGACCCAAGAGACCCAGTACTTC.

About this clone itself: Additional DNA sequences in this sample encode the identical CDR3. This chain joins TRBV3-1 (or the pseudogene TRBV3-2) and TRBJ1-2; possible D gene TRBD1, 5 bases. Per the germline V gene, CDR1 is LGHDT and CDR2 is YNNKEL (reference sequence). V was pared by 4 bases and J by 6 bases, with 9 bases between. CDR3 length: 12 residues. In nucleotides, the CDR3 is TGTGCCAGCAGCCCTGGGGGGAATGGCTACACCTTC. This codes for CASSPGGNGYTF.

The chain has TRBV30 and TRBJ2-7; D perhaps matches TRBD2 (6 bases). The V gene's germline CDR1 is GTSNPN and CDR2 SVGIG (reference sequence). The CDR3 covers 14 residues. V lost 4 bases to trimming and J lost 2 bases, with 15 bases between them. DNA of the CDR3: TGTGCCTGGAATTGGCGGGGAGCCGCCTACGAGCAGTACTTC. Translated, it gives CAWNWRGAAYEQYF. The full variable domain, rest sourced from reference TRBV30 and TRBJ2-7, is SQTIHQWPATLVQPVGSPLSLECTVEGTSNPNLYWYRQAAGRGLQLLFYSVGIGQISSEVPQNLSASRPQDRQFILSSKKLLLSDSGFYLCAWNWRGAAYEQYFGPGTRLTVT.

Turning to this clone: At one boundary the junction diverges from the germline segment, which might be a read error. The gene calls are TRBV19 and TRBJ1-1; D unclear. This CDR3 comprises 14 residues. CDR1 is LNHDA, CDR2 SQIVND, per germline (reference sequence). The CDR3 region has the DNA TGTGCCAGCAGTATAGACGTCCTGAACACTGAAGCTTTCTTT. This gives the protein CASSIDVLNTEAFF.

The rearrangement uses TRBV7-8 and TRBJ1-6; 11 bases are a match to TRBD1. Germline V gene lookup returns CDR1 SGHVS and CDR2 FQNEAQ. CDR3 length: 14 residues. Unmatched junction bases numbered 5, after V lost 8 bases and J lost 8 bases. In nucleotides, the CDR3 is TGTGCCAGCTCCGGGACAGGGGGACATTCACCCCTCCACTTT. Protein sequence: CASSGTGGHSPLHF.

This chain links TRBV27 with TRBJ1-2, with a possible D match to TRBD1 (6 bases). The CDR3 sequence is 14 residues long. The germline V and J ends were trimmed by 5 bases and 7 bases, with 17 bases remaining between them. CDR1 MNHEY and CDR2 SMNVEV come from the germline V gene (reference sequence). The CDR3 loop reads CASSRRGGVSGYTF. For the CDR3, the DNA is TGTGCCAGCAGTCGGAGAGGGGGAGTTAGTGGCTACACCTTC.

This clone was seen a few times. In DNA, the CDR3 is TGTGCCAGTAGTACTGACAGAACCTCTGGAAACACCATATATTTT. As protein: CASSTDRTSGNTIYF. The rearrangement links TRBV19 to TRBJ1-3, with D possibly TRBD1 on 5 matching bases. The V end was cut by 4 bases, the J end by 0 bases, with 10 bases between. CDR3 length equals 15 residues. The germline gives CDR1 LNHDA, CDR2 SQIVND (reference sequence).

The rearrangement uses TRBV14 and TRBJ1-2; 10 nucleotides match TRBD1. Trimming at V came to 2 bases and at J to 8 bases, leaving 8 bases not matched to a gene. The germline CDR1 and CDR2 sequences are SGHDN and FVKESK. CDR3 length: 15 amino acids. The CDR3 protein is CASSQRGTGVKGYTF. The CDR3 DNA reads TGTGCCAGCAGCCAACGGGGGACAGGGGTGAAGGGCTACACCTTC.

A word on this clone: One junction end disagrees with the germline gene, perhaps due to a read error. The V call is TRBV7-7, the J call TRBJ1-2, with D perhaps TRBD1 (5 bases). The CDR3 contains 17 residues. CDR1 is SSHAT, CDR2 FNYEAQ, per germline (reference sequence). The CDR3 is CASSLAPNFRGKDGYTF. Written as DNA, the CDR3 is TGTGCTAGCAGCTTAGCGCCCAATTTTCGGGGGAAAGATGGCTACACCTTC.

The rearrangement uses TRBV29-1 and TRBJ2-5, with a weak D call TRBD1 (5 bases). This CDR3 comprises 12 residues. From germline, CDR1 is SQVTM and CDR2 ANQGSEA. Deletions cut 4 bases from V and 1 base from J, with 7 bases between. Here the CDR3 reads CSVGQLQETQYF. The CDR3 nucleotides are TGCAGCGTTGGACAGCTCCAAGAGACCCAGTACTTC.

This sequence joins TRBV14 and TRBJ2-7; TRBD1 agrees at 7 bases. Per germline, CDR1 SGHDN and CDR2 FVKESK. The CDR3 has 15 residues. V was clipped by 3 bases and J by 7 bases; unmatched bases: 12. CDR3 nucleotides: TGTGCCAGCAGCCAGGGCCAGGGGGTCCCCGGGGAGCAGTACGTC. Residues: CASSQGQGVPGEQYV.

The J gene is TRBJ1-5, the V gene TRBV6-6; maybe TRBD1 (5 bases). The germline V gene encodes CDR1 MNHNY and CDR2 SVGAGI (reference sequence). Trimming took off 4 bases at V and 6 bases at J, with 7 bases between the two ends. The CDR3 has 12 residues. CDR3 nucleotides: TGTGCCAGCAGTTCCCAGGGTCAGCCCCAGCATTTT. It codes for CASSSQGQPQHF.

The genes are TRBV5-1 and TRBJ2-7; no clear D gene. CDR3 size: 16 residues. Deletions cut 4 bases from V and 0 bases from J, with 17 bases between. CDR1 is SGHRS and CDR2 is YFSETQ in the germline V gene. The DNA of the CDR3 is TGCGCCAGCAGCCCCGCCTGGTCCCTCGGCTCCTACGAGCAGTACTTC. This encodes CASSPAWSLGSYEQYF.

The J gene is TRBJ2-5, the V gene TRBV2, with D unresolved. V lost 7 bases and J 5 bases, leaving 11 bases between the germline ends. This CDR3 is built from 12 residues. Per the germline V gene, CDR1 is SNHLY and CDR2 is FYNNEI. The CDR3 spells CASKFNGETQYF. Here the CDR3 DNA reads TGTGCCAGCAAGTTTAACGGTGAGACCCAGTACTTC.

V is TRBV16 and J is TRBJ2-7, with TRBD2 identical over 8 bases. The CDR3 runs to 15 residues. With 0 bases clipped from V and 2 bases from J, the junction kept 3 bases outside the gene matches. From germline, CDR1 is KGHSY and CDR2 FQNENV. The CDR3 nucleotides read TGTGCCAGCAGCCAATCGCGGGGGGCAACCTACGAGCAGTACTTC. This translates into CASSQSRGATYEQYF.